This T cell receptor (beta chain) was documented in a study of T cell changes during pregnancy in multiple sclerosis. The CDR3 extends over 17 amino acids. V was clipped by 4 bases and J by 2 bases; unmatched bases: 13. The germline V gene has CDR1 MGHRA and CDR2 YSYEKL. Assay used: immunoSEQ multiplex PCR; TCRdb lists only in-frame clones, some missing. Counted here are 80,000 to 100,000 clones, approximately 90% occurring once; the ten biggest clones make up 0.76%. The specimen comprised peripheral blood, sampled in the second trimester of pregnancy. The chain uses TRBV4-1 and TRBJ1-1, with 7 bases fitting TRBD1. The sequence came from a female donor in good health, enrolled as a control in a pregnancy study. The CDR3 sequence: CASSRPDRVQSNTEAFF. As DNA, the CDR3 is TGCGCCAGCAGCCGACCTGACAGGGTTCAGAGTAACACTGAAGCTTTCTTT.